This T cell receptor (beta chain) stems from a study of radiation and T cells in renal cell carcinoma. Across the whole study: Nephrectomy followed 15 Gy stereotactic body radiation by 4 weeks. Notes on the study in general: Baseline intratumoral clonotype presence is unknown without pretreatment biopsies. Top tumor clonotypes rose in blood 2 weeks post-radiation, then contracted.

On this clone itself: No antigen is known for it.

V was trimmed by 5 bases and J by 7 bases, leaving 12 bases between them. CDR3 length: 14 residues. Germline CDR1 reads SEHNR; CDR2 reads FQNEAQ (reference sequence). Documented time point: blood 2 weeks post-SBRT. Treatment defined: 15 Gy SBRT to primary tumor, nephrectomy 4 weeks later. After SBRT, blood was collected at 2 and 4 weeks, plus baseline. Assay: immunoSEQ multiplex PCR; the TCRdb copy retains only in-frame clones and omits some. The sample includes roughly 140,000 clones, roughly 87% of them seen just once. The V and J genes are TRBV7-9 and TRBJ1-6; no reliable D call. The sequencing here drew on blood, taken from a patient whose treatment included radiotherapy and nephrectomy. This clonotype was sampled from a woman in her forties or fifties with renal cell carcinoma. The CDR3 here is CASSPGLANSPLHF. In DNA, the CDR3 is TGTGCCAGCAGCCCCGGGCTAGCGAATTCACCCCTCCACTTT. The full variable domain, rest sourced from reference TRBV7-9 and TRBJ1-6, is DTGVSQNPRHKITKRGQNVTFRCDPISEHNRLYWYRQTLGQGPEFLTYFQNEAQLEKSRLLSDRFSAERPKGSFSTLEIQRTEQGDSAMYLCASSPGLANSPLHFGNGTRLTVT.